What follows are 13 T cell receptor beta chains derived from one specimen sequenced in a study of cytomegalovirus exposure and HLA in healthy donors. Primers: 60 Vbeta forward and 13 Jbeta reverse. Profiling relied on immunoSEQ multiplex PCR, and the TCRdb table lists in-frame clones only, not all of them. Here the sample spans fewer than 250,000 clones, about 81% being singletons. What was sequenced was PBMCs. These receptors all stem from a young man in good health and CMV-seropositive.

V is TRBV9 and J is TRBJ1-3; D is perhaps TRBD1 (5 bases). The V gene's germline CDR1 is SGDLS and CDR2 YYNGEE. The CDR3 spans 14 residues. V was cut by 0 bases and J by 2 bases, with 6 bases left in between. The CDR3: CASSVAGAGNTIYF. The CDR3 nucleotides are TGTGCCAGCAGCGTAGCGGGGGCTGGAAACACCATATATTTT.

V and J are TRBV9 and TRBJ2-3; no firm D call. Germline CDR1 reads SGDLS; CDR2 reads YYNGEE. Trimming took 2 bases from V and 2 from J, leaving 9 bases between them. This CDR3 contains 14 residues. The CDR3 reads CASSVGQNTDTQYF. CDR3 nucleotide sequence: TGTGCCAGCAGCGTTGGCCAGAACACAGATACGCAGTATTTT.

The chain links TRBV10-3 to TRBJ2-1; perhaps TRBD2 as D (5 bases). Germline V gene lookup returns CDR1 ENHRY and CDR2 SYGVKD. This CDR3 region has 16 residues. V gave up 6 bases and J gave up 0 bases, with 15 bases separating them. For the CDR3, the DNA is TGTGCCATCAGGGAGAAACTAGAGAGCTCCTACAATGAGCAGTTCTTC. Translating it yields CAIREKLESSYNEQFF.

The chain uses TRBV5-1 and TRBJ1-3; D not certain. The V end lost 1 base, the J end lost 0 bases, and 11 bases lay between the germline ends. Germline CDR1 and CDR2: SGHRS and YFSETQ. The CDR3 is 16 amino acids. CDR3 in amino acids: CASSLLEKSSGNTIYF. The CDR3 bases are TGCGCCAGCAGCTTGTTGGAGAAAAGCTCTGGAAACACCATATATTTT.

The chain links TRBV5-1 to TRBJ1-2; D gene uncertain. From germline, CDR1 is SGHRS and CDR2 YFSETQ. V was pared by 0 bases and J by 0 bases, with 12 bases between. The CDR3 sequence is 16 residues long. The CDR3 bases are TGCGCCAGCAGCTTGGCCTCAGGTTATGCTAACTATGGCTACACCTTC. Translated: CASSLASGYANYGYTF.

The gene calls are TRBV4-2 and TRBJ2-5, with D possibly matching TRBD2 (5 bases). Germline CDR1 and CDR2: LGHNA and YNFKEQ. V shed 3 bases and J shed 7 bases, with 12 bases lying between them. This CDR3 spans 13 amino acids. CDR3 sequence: CASSQEAAWTQYF. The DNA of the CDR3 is TGTGCCAGCAGCCAGGAGGCCGCATGGACCCAGTACTTC.

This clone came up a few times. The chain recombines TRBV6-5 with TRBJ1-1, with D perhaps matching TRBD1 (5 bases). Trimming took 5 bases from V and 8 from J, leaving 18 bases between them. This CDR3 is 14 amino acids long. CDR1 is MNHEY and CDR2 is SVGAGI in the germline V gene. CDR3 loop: CASSISLTGPEAFF. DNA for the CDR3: TGTGCCAGCAGTATCTCCCTTACAGGACCCGAAGCTTTCTTT.

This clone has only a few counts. This chain's CDR3 is CASSVERQGQPQHF. The CDR3 DNA follows: TGTGCCAGCAGCGTAGAAAGGCAGGGTCAGCCCCAGCATTTT. V usage is TRBV9 and J usage is TRBJ1-5, with D tentatively TRBD1 (5 bases). V lost 0 bases and J 6 bases, leaving 10 bases between the germline ends. The CDR3 covers 14 residues. Germline V CDR1 and CDR2: SGDLS, YYNGEE.

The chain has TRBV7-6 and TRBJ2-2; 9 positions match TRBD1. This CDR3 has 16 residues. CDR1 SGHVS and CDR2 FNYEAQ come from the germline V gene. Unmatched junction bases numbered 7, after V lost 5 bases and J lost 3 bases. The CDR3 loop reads CASSPGTGRYTGELFF. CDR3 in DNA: TGTGCCAGCAGCCCCGGGACAGGGCGGTACACCGGGGAGCTGTTTTTT.

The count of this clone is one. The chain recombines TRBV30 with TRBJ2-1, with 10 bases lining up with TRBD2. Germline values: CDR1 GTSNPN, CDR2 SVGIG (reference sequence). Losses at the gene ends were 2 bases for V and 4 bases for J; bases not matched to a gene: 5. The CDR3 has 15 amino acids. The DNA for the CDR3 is TGTGCCTGGAGTACTGGGACTAGCGCGTACAATGAGCAGTTCTTC. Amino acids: CAWSTGTSAYNEQFF.

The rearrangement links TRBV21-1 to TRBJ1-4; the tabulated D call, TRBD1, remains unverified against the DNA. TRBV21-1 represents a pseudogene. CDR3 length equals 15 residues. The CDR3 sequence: CASSPRGTGREKLFF. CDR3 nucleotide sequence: TGTGCCAGCAGTCCCCGTGGGACAGGGAGAGAAAAACTGTTTTTT.

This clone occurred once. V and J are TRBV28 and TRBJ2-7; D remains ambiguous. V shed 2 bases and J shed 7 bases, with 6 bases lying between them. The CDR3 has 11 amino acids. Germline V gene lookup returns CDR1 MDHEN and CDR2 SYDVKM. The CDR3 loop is CASSLADEQYF. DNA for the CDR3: TGTGCCAGCAGTTTAGCAGATGAGCAGTACTTC.

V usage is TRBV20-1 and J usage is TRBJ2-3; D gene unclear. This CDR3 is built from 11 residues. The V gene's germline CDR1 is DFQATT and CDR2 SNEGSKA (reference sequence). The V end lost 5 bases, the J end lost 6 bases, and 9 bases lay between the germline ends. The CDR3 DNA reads TGCAGTGCTCGTCCACAGGATACGCAGTATTTT. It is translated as CSARPQDTQYF.